The 19 T cell receptor beta chains presented below share a single source sample, sequenced in a study of T cells in women clearing cervical HPV infection. This table comes from immunoSEQ multiplex PCR, and its TCRdb copy is limited to in-frame clones, with some not included. The specimen's table records tens of thousands of clones. Material: blood buffy coat. The receptor source for this set is a woman between 18 and 69 years old with a cervical HPV16 infection that either progressed to CIN3+ or cleared (not recorded which).

In regard to this clone: The DNA ends 3 residues before the CDR3 does, and the rest of the CDR3 is filled in from the germline J gene. This chain uses TRBV5-1 with TRBJ1-2; D gene unclear. CDR3 size: 12 residues. CDR1 is SGHRS, CDR2 YFSETQ, per germline. CDR3 protein: CASSDTMRGYTF. Incomplete CDR3 DNA: TGCGCCAGCAGCGACACCATGAGGGGC.

On this clone: With the read ending 3 residues before the CDR3 end, the germline J gene is used to fill in that end. The chain is built from TRBV12-3 or TRBV12-4 and TRBJ2-3; unclear D gene. The CDR3 is made up of 14 amino acids. V was trimmed by 0 bases and J by 0 bases, leaving 4 bases between them. The CDR3: CASSLASSTDTQYF. The sequenced CDR3 bases are TGTGCCAGCAGTTTAGCGTCTAGCACAGATACG.

As concerns this clone: The read comes to an end 3 residues before the CDR3 does, leaving the germline J gene to fill in the end. The gene calls are TRBV7-8 and TRBJ2-3; 12 bases align to TRBD2. The CDR3 sequence is 16 residues long. Germline CDR1 reads SGHVS; CDR2 reads FQNEAQ. V trimming: 1 base; J trimming: 7 bases; junction bases outside the gene matches: 6. The CDR3 DNA, read in part, is TGTGCCAGCAGCTTAGGACCTAGCGGGGGGGCAAATACG. Protein sequence: CASSLGPSGGANT. The entire CDR3 reads CASSLGPSGGANTQYF.

With respect to this clone: The read finishes 3 residues shy of the CDR3 end, and the germline J gene is used to complete it. The rearrangement links TRBV28 to TRBJ1-1; no firm D call. The CDR3 extends over 12 amino acids. Germline V gene data show CDR1 as MDHEN and CDR2 as SYDVKM. V was shortened by 2 bases and J by 5 bases, with 6 bases between the two germline ends. CDR3 DNA (partial): TGTGCCAGCAGTTTACAGGAAACTGAA. Its translation is CASSLQETE. The entire CDR3 protein reads CASSLQETEAFF.

In regard to this clone: The CDR3 extends 3 residues past the end of the read, so its final part is completed from the germline J gene. The J gene is TRBJ2-1, the V gene TRBV12-3 or TRBV12-4; 7 bases are shared with TRBD2. V gave up 8 bases and J gave up 4 bases; unmatched junction bases: 5. This CDR3 comprises 13 residues. CDR3 residues: CASAGLPYNEQFF. The covered CDR3 bases are TGTGCCAGCGCGGGACTACCGTACAATGAG.

About this clone itself: The read ends 3 residues early relative to the CDR3; the germline J gene fills the gap. The identical CDR3 is also encoded by other nucleotide sequences in the sample. The V and J genes are TRBV7-6 and TRBJ2-3, with D perhaps matching TRBD2 (5 bases). Germline CDR1 SGHVS, CDR2 FNYEAQ. Trimming shortened V by 2 bases and J by 0 bases, and 9 bases separated the two germline ends. This CDR3 comprises 15 residues. The sequenced part of the CDR3 DNA is TGTGCCAGCAGCTTATTGGCGGGCAGCACAGATACG. Amino acid sequence: CASSLLAGSTDT. The full-length CDR3 reads as CASSLLAGSTDTQYF.

A note on this clone: The sequenced fragment ends 3 residues before the CDR3 boundary, so the rest is inferred from the germline J gene. This chain links TRBV12-3 or TRBV12-4 with TRBJ1-2; no reliable D call. The CDR3 has 13 residues. The V end was cut by 0 bases, the J end by 4 bases, with 6 bases between. The sequenced part of the CDR3 DNA is TGTGCCAGCAGTTTAGCACAGAGCTATGGC. Translating gives CASSLAQSYG. In full, the CDR3 reads CASSLAQSYGYTF.

In the case of this clone: The read comes to an end 3 residues before the CDR3 does, leaving the germline J gene to fill in the end. The chain joins TRBV19 to TRBJ2-5; D is ambiguous. Germline loops: CDR1 LNHDA, CDR2 SQIVND (reference sequence). This CDR3 comprises 12 residues. Trimming stripped 0 bases from V and 6 bases from J, with 5 bases between. The CDR3 loop is CASSIDRKTQYF. The covered CDR3 bases are TGTGCCAGTAGTATAGATCGTAAGACC.

About this clone: The read terminates 3 residues ahead of where the CDR3 ends, so the germline J gene completes it. The chain carries TRBV10-3 and TRBJ2-7; D may be TRBD1 (5 bases). The V gene's germline CDR1 is ENHRY and CDR2 SYGVKD. There are 13 residues in the CDR3. V lost 3 bases and J lost 0, with 6 bases in between. The DNA read from the CDR3 is TGTGCCATCAGTGACGACAGCTCCTACGAG. As protein: CAISDDSSYE. The entire CDR3 protein is CAISDDSSYEQYF.

As for this clone: The CDR3 goes on 3 residues after the read ends, and that part is filled in from the germline J gene. The rearrangement links TRBV19 to TRBJ2-7, with TRBD1 identical over 11 bases. This CDR3 region has 14 residues. Germline trimming cut 9 bases from V and 4 bases from J; bases unmatched to any gene: 8. Germline-derived CDR1 and CDR2 are LNHDA and SQIVND (reference sequence). The chain's CDR3 is CARQADRGRYEQYF. Incomplete CDR3 DNA: TGTGCCAGGCAGGCGGACAGGGGGCGGTACGAG.

CDR3 loop: CSARGLRGNTEAFF. The CDR3 DNA, read in part, is TGCAGTGCTAGAGGATTGAGAGGGAACACTGAA. This chain connects TRBV20-1 to TRBJ1-1; D uncertain. The read ends 3 residues before the CDR3 terminus; that terminus is restored from the germline J gene. Trimming took off 1 base at V and 1 base at J, with 10 bases between the two ends. Germline V CDR1 and CDR2: DFQATT, SNEGSKA (reference sequence). The CDR3 extends over 14 amino acids.

Notes on this clone: The CDR3 end falls 3 residues outside the read, so it is completed with the germline J gene. The chain joins TRBV20-1 to TRBJ2-1; perhaps TRBD1 as D (6 bases). CDR3 length: 16 residues. Trimming cost V 2 bases and J 5 bases, with 19 bases left between them. From germline, CDR1 is DFQATT and CDR2 SNEGSKA (reference sequence). CDR3 amino acids: CSARHYLDRANNEQFF. The part of the CDR3 DNA that was read is TGCAGTGCTAGACACTATCTGGACAGAGCAAACAATGAG.

Regarding this clone: The observed sequence ends 3 residues before the CDR3 terminus, with the missing tail filled in from the germline J gene. This chain joins TRBV5-1 and TRBJ2-1; TRBD2 matches at 13 bases. This CDR3 contains 15 residues. CDR1 SGHRS and CDR2 YFSETQ come from the germline V gene. V shed 2 bases and J 8 bases; nucleotides not matched to a gene: 4. CDR3 amino acids: CASSFGLAGEDEQFF. The part of the CDR3 DNA that was read is TGCGCCAGCAGCTTCGGACTAGCGGGAGAAGATGAG.

Regarding this clone: The read ends 3 residues early relative to the CDR3; the germline J gene fills the gap. The genes are TRBV6-2 or TRBV6-3 and TRBJ2-7, with D perhaps TRBD2 (6 bases). The CDR3 runs 12 residues. Germline CDR1 MNHEY, CDR2 SVGEGT. Deletions cut 2 bases from V and 5 bases from J, with 7 bases between. CDR3 sequence reads: CASSYRGNEQYF. The CDR3 bases that were read are TGTGCCAGCAGTTACCGGGGGAACGAG.

Concerning this clone itself: Sequencing ends 3 residues short of the CDR3 end; the germline J gene provides the rest. The chain couples TRBV9 to TRBJ2-3; D unclear. CDR1 is SGDLS, CDR2 YYNGEE, per germline. CDR3 length: 15 residues. Trimming took 0 bases from V and 2 from J, leaving 10 bases between them. CDR3 bases read: TGTGCCAGCAGCGTAGAGGCAGACTTCACAGATACG. It encodes CASSVEADFTDT. The full-length CDR3 reads as CASSVEADFTDTQYF.

Regarding this clone: The read terminates 3 residues ahead of where the CDR3 ends, so the germline J gene completes it. This chain uses TRBV20-1 with TRBJ2-7; 9 bases are a match to TRBD1. Germline CDR1 reads DFQATT; CDR2 reads SNEGSKA (reference sequence). The V and J ends lost 7 bases and 0 bases, in that order; junction bases with no gene match: 13. The CDR3 consists of 16 residues. The chain's CDR3 is CSVLLPRDRASYEQYF. The DNA read from the CDR3 is TGCAGTGTTCTACTACCCCGGGACAGGGCCTCCTACGAG.

On this clone: The read ends 3 residues early relative to the CDR3; the germline J gene fills the gap. The genes are TRBV6-1 and TRBJ1-2; 9 nucleotides line up with TRBD1. CDR1 is MNHNS and CDR2 is SASEGT in the germline V gene. The J segment lost 4 bases and the V segment lost 4 bases, leaving 4 bases of the junction unmatched. The CDR3 extends over 14 amino acids. The CDR3 reads CASSGTGGPYGYTF. CDR3 DNA (partial): TGTGCCAGCAGTGGAACAGGGGGCCCCTATGGC.

In regard to this clone: Read coverage stops 3 residues before the CDR3 terminus; the germline J gene supplies the remainder. V gene TRBV19 combines with J gene TRBJ1-2; D remains ambiguous. CDR1 is LNHDA and CDR2 is SQIVND in the germline V gene (reference sequence). The CDR3 extends over 14 amino acids. Trimming cost V 3 bases and J 4 bases, with 12 bases left between them. The CDR3 loop is CASSMGGSFYGYTF. CDR3 bases read: TGTGCCAGTAGTATGGGCGGGAGCTTCTATGGC.

With regard to this clone: The read stops 3 residues short of the end of the CDR3; the missing end is completed from the germline J gene. The rearrangement links TRBV6-1 to TRBJ1-4, with unresolved D. V was pared by 8 bases and J by 4 bases, with 8 bases between. CDR3 length: 12 residues. Germline V gene lookup returns CDR1 MNHNS and CDR2 SASEGT. CDR3 amino acids: CASRGLNEKLFF. CDR3 bases read: TGTGCCAGCCGTGGGCTTAATGAAAAA.